This T cell receptor (beta chain) was found in a study of response to subunit inactivated influenza vaccine. MiXCR, run by TCRdb on the RT-PCR reads, gives a single entry per CDR3 protein. The sample holds 170,000 or so distinct CDR3 sequences, 9.5% to 12% seen once. Germline CDR1 MDHEN, CDR2 SYDVKM. The V end lost 1 base, the J end lost 4 bases, and 13 bases lay between the germline ends. This CDR3 region has 15 residues. Sample: CD8+ T cells sorted from PBMCs, taken approximately 25 months after vaccination. The chain employs TRBV28 and TRBJ2-5; possibly TRBD2 for D (6 bases). The receptor's source is a man between 50 and 75 years old who received an inactivated influenza vaccine. In DNA form, the CDR3 reads TGTGCCAGCAGTTTATTCTCTAGCGCCCTAGAGACCCAGTACTTC. Translation gives CASSLFSSALETQYF. Variable domain in full (rest from reference TRBV28 and TRBJ2-5): DVKVTQSSRYLVKRTGEKVFLECVQDMDHENMFWYRQDPGLGLRLIYFSYDVKMKEKGDIPEGYSVSREKKERFSLILESASTNQTSMYLCASSLFSSALETQYFGPGTRLLVL.